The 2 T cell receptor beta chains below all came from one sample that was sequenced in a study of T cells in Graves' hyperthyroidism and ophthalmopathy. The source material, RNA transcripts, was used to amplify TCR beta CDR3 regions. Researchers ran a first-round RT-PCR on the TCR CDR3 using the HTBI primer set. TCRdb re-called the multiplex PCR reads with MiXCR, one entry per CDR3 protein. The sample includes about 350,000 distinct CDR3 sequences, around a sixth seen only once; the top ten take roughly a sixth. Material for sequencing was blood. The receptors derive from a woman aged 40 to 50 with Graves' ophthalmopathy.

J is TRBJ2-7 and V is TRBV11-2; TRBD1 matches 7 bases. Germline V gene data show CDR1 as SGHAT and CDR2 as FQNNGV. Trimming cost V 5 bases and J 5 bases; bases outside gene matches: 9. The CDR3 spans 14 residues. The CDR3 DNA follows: TGTGCCAGCAGCGTCGAGAACAGGGGACACGAGCAGTACTTC. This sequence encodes CASSVENRGHEQYF.

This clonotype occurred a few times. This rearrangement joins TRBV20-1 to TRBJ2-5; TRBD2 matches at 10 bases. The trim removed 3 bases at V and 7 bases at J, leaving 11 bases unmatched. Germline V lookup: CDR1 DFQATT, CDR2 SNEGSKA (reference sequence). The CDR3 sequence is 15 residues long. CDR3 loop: CSASWLAGDQPTQYF. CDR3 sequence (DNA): TGCAGTGCTAGTTGGCTAGCGGGAGACCAGCCGACCCAGTACTTC.